The 18 T cell receptor beta chains reported below all come from one sample, sequenced in a study of T cells in Graves' hyperthyroidism and ophthalmopathy. The source material, RNA transcripts, was used to amplify TCR beta CDR3 regions. The primer set for the first-round RT-PCR of the TCR CDR3 was HTBI. TCRdb re-called the multiplex PCR reads through MiXCR, storing one row per CDR3 protein. The profile shows about 640,000 distinct CDR3 sequences, just under 45% of them singletons. Sequenced sample: peripheral blood or thyroid tissue (not recorded which). All receptors come from an adult man with Graves' disease, either hyperthyroidism or ophthalmopathy (not recorded which).

The sample holds a few counts of this clonotype. This chain links TRBV11-2 with TRBJ2-7; 14 nucleotides agree with TRBD2. The trim removed 6 bases at V and 5 bases at J, leaving 6 bases unmatched. Looked up from germline, CDR1 is SGHAT and CDR2 is FQNNGV. The CDR3 is 15 residues long. The CDR3: CASSRLAGGRNEQYF. The CDR3 DNA is TGTGCCAGCAGTCGACTAGCGGGAGGGCGAAACGAGCAGTACTTC.

The chain uses TRBV28 and TRBJ1-1, with TRBD1 matching 9 bases. This CDR3 is 11 amino acids long. Germline V gene sequence: CDR1 MDHEN, CDR2 SYDVKM. V lost 4 bases, J lost 13 bases, and 4 bases stayed unmatched. CDR3 residues: CASSSGQGFFF. In DNA form, the CDR3 reads TGTGCCAGCAGTTCGGGACAGGGTTTTTTCTTT.

This clonotype was found many times. The rearrangement joins TRBV19 to TRBJ2-7; tentatively, D is TRBD1 (6 bases). V shed 6 bases and J shed 0 bases, with 12 bases lying between them. This CDR3 contains 14 residues. Germline V gene data show CDR1 as LNHDA and CDR2 as SQIVND (reference sequence). Here the CDR3 reads CASRPTGFSYEQYF. The CDR3 coding sequence is TGTGCCAGTAGGCCAACAGGGTTCTCCTACGAGCAGTACTTC.

The V gene is TRBV2, the J gene TRBJ2-2; D not certain. Trimming took off 3 bases at V and 3 bases at J, with 8 bases between the two ends. The CDR3 sequence is 14 residues long. Germline V lookup: CDR1 SNHLY, CDR2 FYNNEI. The CDR3 nucleotides are TGTGCCAGCAGTGATCGGACCCACACCGGGGAGCTGTTTTTT. This codes for CASSDRTHTGELFF.

The CDR3 sequence: CASSIGGVLETQYF. DNA for the CDR3: TGTGCCAGTAGTATCGGGGGGGTGCTCGAGACCCAGTACTTC. The rearrangement uses TRBV19 and TRBJ2-5, with 8 bases lining up with TRBD2. The CDR3 has 14 residues. V gave up 3 bases and J gave up 5 bases; unmatched junction bases: 5. Germline loops: CDR1 LNHDA, CDR2 SQIVND (reference sequence).

The chain joins TRBV6-5 to TRBJ1-2; 7 bases line up with TRBD1. Germline V CDR1 and CDR2: MNHEY, SVGAGI. There are 13 residues in the CDR3. Unmatched junction bases numbered 2, after V lost 0 bases and J lost 7 bases. CDR3 bases: TGTGCCAGCAGTTACTCAGGGGGCTTTGGCTACACCTTC. Amino acid sequence: CASSYSGGFGYTF.

This clonotype occurred many times. The gene calls are TRBV7-3 and TRBJ1-1; no clear D. Germline CDR1 is SGHTA and CDR2 is FQGTGA. This CDR3 comprises 13 residues. V gave up 3 bases and J gave up 11 bases, with 16 bases separating them. CDR3 nucleotides: TGTGCCAGCAGCTTCCTGGAGGGTAGCGAGGCTTTCTTT. This encodes CASSFLEGSEAFF.

This clonotype was observed once. The genes are TRBV7-9 and TRBJ2-7, with 8 bases aligning to TRBD1. In germline, CDR1 is SEHNR, CDR2 FQNEAQ (reference sequence). The CDR3 spans 18 residues. The J segment lost 3 bases and the V segment lost 5 bases, leaving 18 bases of the junction unmatched. The CDR3 sequence: CASSPGQGTSANLYEQYF. CDR3 sequence (DNA): TGTGCCAGCAGCCCTGGACAGGGTACATCCGCCAACCTCTACGAGCAGTACTTC.

The chain uses TRBV29-1 and TRBJ2-7, with TRBD1 matching over 7 bases. CDR3 size: 14 residues. The germline V gene has CDR1 SQVTM and CDR2 ANQGSEA. Germline trimming cut 6 bases from V and 3 bases from J; bases unmatched to any gene: 11. The CDR3 loop reads CSVGTQGTLYEQYF. DNA of the CDR3: TGCAGCGTGGGCACACAGGGGACACTCTACGAGCAGTACTTC.

The CDR3 loop reads CASIVPGLNSPLHF. The CDR3 region has the DNA TGTGCCAGCATTGTTCCGGGCCTAAATTCACCCCTCCACTTT. V and J are TRBV6-1 and TRBJ1-6; D uncertain. V was cut by 7 bases and J by 7 bases, with 14 bases left in between. Per the germline V gene, CDR1 is MNHNS and CDR2 is SASEGT. This CDR3 comprises 14 residues.

The J gene is TRBJ2-7, the V gene TRBV20-1, with 12 bases that match TRBD2. The germline gives CDR1 DFQATT, CDR2 SNEGSKA (reference sequence). V lost 6 bases, J lost 6 bases, and 12 bases stayed unmatched. CDR3 size: 15 residues. The CDR3 region has the DNA TGCAGTGCAAAGTACAGCCTAGCGGGAGGGGGCGAGCAGTACTTC. This translates into CSAKYSLAGGGEQYF.

About this clonotype: A read error is possible here, since a much larger clone lies one base away. CDR3 coding DNA: TGTGCCAGTAGTATTCGGGGCATGGGGAATCAGCCCCAGCATTTT. It specifies CASSIRGMGNQPQHF. The V and J genes are TRBV19 and TRBJ1-5; D is perhaps TRBD1 (5 bases). The CDR3 is made up of 15 amino acids. V lost 3 bases, J lost 4 bases, and 13 bases lay in between. From germline, CDR1 is LNHDA and CDR2 SQIVND (reference sequence).

This clonotype appeared many times. The chain employs TRBV5-1 and TRBJ1-1, with TRBD1 matching 7 bases. CDR1 and CDR2 from the germline V gene are SGHRS and YFSETQ. This CDR3 region has 14 residues. V gave up 4 bases and J gave up 3 bases; unmatched junction bases: 6. CDR3 DNA: TGCGCCAGCAGCCCACAGGGGTGGGACACTGAAGCTTTCTTT. This sequence encodes CASSPQGWDTEAFF.

The chain's CDR3 is CASSFTRVAYEQYF. The CDR3 DNA follows: TGTGCCAGCAGCTTCACCCGGGTAGCCTACGAGCAGTACTTC. The chain joins TRBV7-2 to TRBJ2-7; D call uncertain. Germline-derived CDR1 and CDR2 are SGHTA and FQGNSA. V shed 3 bases and J shed 2 bases, with 11 bases lying between them. The CDR3 consists of 14 residues.

In its sample, this clonotype was seen once. The V and J genes are TRBV9 and TRBJ1-5; D perhaps matches TRBD1 (5 bases). V lost 2 bases and J lost 12, with 6 bases in between. The CDR3 is 10 amino acids. Per the germline V gene, CDR1 is SGDLS and CDR2 is YYNGEE. CDR3: CASSVQGQHF. The DNA of the CDR3 is TGTGCCAGCAGCGTCCAGGGCCAGCATTTT. The full variable domain, in which reference TRBV9 and TRBJ1-5 provide the parts outside the CDR3, is DSGVTQTPKHLITATGQRVTLRCSPRSGDLSVYWYQQSLDQGLQFLIQYYNGEERAKGNILERFSAQQFPDLHSELNLSSLELGDSALYFCASSVQGQHFGDGTRLSIL.

This clonotype showed up many times. The genes are TRBV19 and TRBJ1-1; D unclear. CDR3 length: 13 amino acids. Germline V gene lookup returns CDR1 LNHDA and CDR2 SQIVND (reference sequence). Trimming removed 1 base at V and 4 bases at J, with 7 bases between. This CDR3 is CASSIGRTTEAFF. The CDR3 nucleotides read TGTGCCAGTAGTATAGGTCGGACCACTGAAGCTTTCTTT.

Comment on this clonotype: An end of the junction differs from the germline gene, which may be a read error. V usage is TRBV7-6 and J usage is TRBJ2-7; 8 nucleotides match TRBD1. Germline V gives CDR1 SGHVS, CDR2 FNYEAQ. This CDR3 has 13 amino acids. CDR3 DNA: TGCGCCAGCAGTGATGACAGGGGCGGCGAGCAGTACTTC. Protein: CASSDDRGGEQYF. The entire variable domain, with the rest obtained from reference TRBV7-6 and TRBJ2-7, is as follows: GAGVSQSPRYKVTKRGQDVALRCDPISGHVSLYWYRQALGQGPEFLTYFNYEAQQDKSGLPNDRFSAERPEGSISTLTIQRTEQRDSAMYRCASSDDRGGEQYFGPGTRLTVT.

Concerning this clonotype: The junction shows a germline mismatch at one end, possibly a read error. The V and J genes are TRBV5-1 and TRBJ1-1; D perhaps matches TRBD1 (6 bases). Per germline, CDR1 SGHRS and CDR2 YFSETQ. This CDR3 region has 13 residues. CDR3 nucleotides: TGCGCCAGCAGCTTGGATGGGGGCACTGGAGCTTTCTTT. As protein: CASSLDGGTGAFF.